These T cell receptor beta chains were read from a single sample in a study of cytomegalovirus exposure and HLA in healthy donors. Repertoires were generated with immunoSEQ multiplex PCR, while TCRdb's copy carries only in-frame clones and drops some. The data show about 200,000 clones, 75% to 90% seen once. The source material was PBMCs. The receptors here all came from a woman between 40 and 50 years old in good health and CMV-seronegative. The CDR3 runs from the conserved cysteine through the conserved F or W. The order of the fields is V gene, D gene, J gene, clone size, CDR3 protein, CDR3 DNA. The D gene is left open where the match is weak. The size entry is marked missing in some rows and otherwise reads once, few, many or a size class.

TRBV15	NA	TRBJ1-2	NA	CATSRDLETGYGYTF	TGTGCCACCAGCAGAGATCTCGAAACCGGCTATGGCTACACCTTC
TRBV15	NA	TRBJ1-1	few	CATSRDKLSGVGTEAFF	TGTGCCACCAGCAGAGACAAATTATCGGGGGTGGGAACTGAAGCTTTCTTT
TRBV25-1	NA	TRBJ1-1	once	CASSPRTASGTEAFF	TGTGCCAGCAGTCCTCGGACAGCCTCGGGCACTGAAGCTTTCTTT
TRBV7-6	NA	TRBJ2-3	few	CASRPQGLTSIPTDTQYF	TGTGCCAGCAGGCCACAGGGATTAACGTCTATCCCCACAGATACGCAGTATTTT
TRBV7-9	TRBD2	TRBJ2-7	NA	CASSASLAGSYEQYF	TGTGCCAGCAGCGCGTCACTAGCGGGGTCCTACGAGCAGTACTTC
TRBV6-5	TRBD1	TRBJ2-2	NA	CASSRQGANTGELFF	TGTGCCAGCAGTCGACAGGGGGCGAACACCGGGGAGCTGTTTTTT
TRBV9	NA	TRBJ2-3	NA	CASSGALDTQYF	TGTGCCAGCAGCGGGGCCTTAGATACGCAGTATTTT
TRBV6-1	NA	TRBJ1-5	NA	CASSIREVGQPQHF	TGTGCCAGCAGTATCAGGGAGGTGGGGCAGCCCCAGCATTTT
TRBV7-9	NA	TRBJ2-5	few	CASMLSGDQETQYF	TGTGCCAGCATGCTATCGGGGGATCAAGAGACCCAGTACTTC
TRBV6-5	TRBD2	TRBJ2-1	few	CASSKQSSGYNEQFF	TGTGCCAGCAGTAAGCAGTCTAGCGGTTACAATGAGCAGTTCTTC
TRBV2	TRBD2	TRBJ2-7	NA	CASGTGGYEQYF	TGTGCCAGCGGAACGGGAGGGTACGAGCAGTACTTC
TRBV4-2	TRBD2	TRBJ2-2	NA	CASSQDSGGSNTGELFF	TGTGCCAGCAGCCAAGACTCGGGAGGTTCGAACACCGGGGAGCTGTTTTTT
TRBV7-6	TRBD2	TRBJ2-7	NA	CASSFSGSLNEQYF	TGTGCCAGCAGCTTCAGCGGGAGTCTCAACGAGCAGTACTTC
TRBV7-9	NA	TRBJ2-5	once	CASSPRTAVETQYF	TGTGCCAGCAGCCCACGGACAGCGGTGGAGACCCAGTACTTC
TRBV19	TRBD1	TRBJ1-5	NA	CASRDRGNQPQHF	TGTGCCAGTAGGGACAGGGGCAATCAGCCCCAGCATTTT
TRBV18	NA	TRBJ2-3	NA	CASSPLSGSFDTQYF	TGTGCCAGCTCACCACTTTCCGGTTCCTTTGATACGCAGTATTTT
TRBV9	TRBD2	TRBJ2-3	NA	CASSDMTAGDFADTQYF	TGTGCCAGCAGCGATATGACAGCGGGAGATTTCGCAGATACGCAGTATTTT
TRBV30	TRBD1	TRBJ1-1	NA	CAWNLPYTGDTEAFF	TGTGCCTGGAATCTCCCATACACAGGGGACACTGAAGCTTTCTTT
TRBV28	NA	TRBJ1-3	NA	CASMDTIGGNTIYF	TGTGCCAGCATGGACACAATTGGGGGAAACACCATATATTTT
TRBV2	NA	TRBJ1-5	NA	CASSEWRSNQPQHF	TGTGCCAGCAGTGAATGGCGGAGCAATCAGCCCCAGCATTTT
TRBV7-8	NA	TRBJ2-3	NA	CASSPGASTDTQYF	TGTGCCAGCAGCCCAGGGGCGAGCACAGATACGCAGTATTTT
TRBV19	TRBD1	TRBJ1-3	NA	CASSIQGAGTGNTIYF	TGTGCCAGTAGTATACAGGGGGCAGGGACTGGAAACACCATATATTTT
TRBV25-1	NA	TRBJ2-7	once	CASSSGSEQYF	TGTGCCAGCAGTTCAGGGTCCGAGCAGTACTTC
TRBV4-1	NA	TRBJ2-2	NA	CASSQDSYNANTGELFF	TGCGCCAGCAGCCAGGACTCTTATAACGCGAACACCGGGGAGCTGTTTTTT
TRBV18	TRBD2	TRBJ2-1	NA	CASSPGTSYNEQFF	TGTGCCAGCTCACCAGGGACTAGCTACAATGAGCAGTTCTTC
TRBV7-9	TRBD1	TRBJ1-2	NA	CASSLALGTDYGYTF	TGTGCCAGCAGCTTAGCCCTCGGGACAGACTATGGCTACACCTTC
TRBV6-1	NA	TRBJ2-3	NA	CASSGGRFTDTQYF	TGTGCCAGCAGCGGGGGACGGTTCACAGATACGCAGTATTTT
TRBV28	TRBD2	TRBJ2-4	NA	CASSALAVLDIQYF	TGTGCCAGCAGTGCACTAGCGGTTCTTGACATTCAGTACTTC
TRBV27	NA	TRBJ1-1	NA	CASSRGLGGQNTEAFF	TGTGCCAGCAGCCGGGGATTGGGAGGACAGAACACTGAAGCTTTCTTT
TRBV7-8	NA	TRBJ1-1	NA	CASSPTGVPLGTEAFF	TGTGCCAGCAGCCCCACCGGAGTGCCCCTCGGGACTGAAGCTTTCTTT
TRBV6-1	NA	TRBJ1-5	once	CASSDIWVQGVQPQHF	TGTGCCAGCAGTGATATTTGGGTCCAAGGGGTTCAGCCCCAGCATTTT
TRBV4-1	NA	TRBJ1-2	once	CASSQEGISPRGGYTF	TGTGCCAGCAGCCAAGAGGGCATCTCGCCTCGGGGTGGCTACACCTTC
TRBV2	NA	TRBJ2-3	NA	CASSEQGLSTDTQYF	TGTGCCAGCAGTGAGCAGGGATTAAGCACAGATACGCAGTATTTT
TRBV2	TRBD1	TRBJ1-1	NA	CASSGDRVNTEAFF	TGTGCCAGCAGTGGGGACAGGGTTAACACTGAAGCTTTCTTT